The entry below gives a single T cell receptor beta chain sequence along with its context. Repertoires were generated with immunoSEQ multiplex PCR, while TCRdb's copy carries only in-frame clones and drops some. The table has roughly 50,000 clones, around nine tenths seen once. This sample was taken from a study of blood T cell repertoires in COVID-19. V shed 4 bases and J 2 bases; nucleotides not matched to a gene: 8. The CDR3 length is 16 residues. Germline V gene lookup returns CDR1 MNHEY and CDR2 SMNVEV (reference sequence). Sequencing was performed on peripheral blood. J is TRBJ2-5 and V is TRBV27; TRBD1 matches 9 bases. The TCR originated in a man in his sixties or seventies with acute or convalescent COVID-19. CDR3 bases: TGTGCCAGCAGTTCCCTTCTAGACAGGGGGCAAGAGACCCAGTACTTC. This sequence encodes CASSSLLDRGQETQYF.